This TCR beta chain originates from a study of blood T cells in healthy people across ages. J lost 5 bases, V lost 1 base, and 5 bases had no gene match. CDR3 size: 15 residues. Germline V lookup: CDR1 SGHVS, CDR2 FNYEAQ. A second PCR of 7 to 11 cycles used a sample-barcoded 5' primer and a J-beta primer mix. From the 5' RACE reads, TCRdb called clonotypes with MiXCR, one entry per CDR3 protein. The data hold about 670,000 distinct CDR3 sequences, with roughly 43% observed a single time. The V gene is TRBV7-6, the J gene TRBJ2-1; 7 bases agree with TRBD1. Sample: blood. The TCR sequence derives from an elderly man in good health. This CDR3 is CASSLGSQGDNEQFF. CDR3 in DNA: TGTGCCAGCAGCTTAGGGTCCCAGGGGGACAATGAGCAGTTCTTC.